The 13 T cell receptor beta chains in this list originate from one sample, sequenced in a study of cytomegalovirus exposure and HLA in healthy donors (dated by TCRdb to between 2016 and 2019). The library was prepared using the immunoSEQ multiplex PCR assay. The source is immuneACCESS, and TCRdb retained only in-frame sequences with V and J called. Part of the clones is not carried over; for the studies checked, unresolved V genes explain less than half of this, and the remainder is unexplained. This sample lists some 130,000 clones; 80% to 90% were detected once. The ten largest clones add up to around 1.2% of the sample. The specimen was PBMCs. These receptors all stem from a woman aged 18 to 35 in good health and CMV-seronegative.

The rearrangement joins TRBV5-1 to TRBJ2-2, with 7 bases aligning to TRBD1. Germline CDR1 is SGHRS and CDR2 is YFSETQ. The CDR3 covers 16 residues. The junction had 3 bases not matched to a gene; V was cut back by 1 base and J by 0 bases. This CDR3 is CASSLTGDTNTGELFF. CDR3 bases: TGCGCCAGCAGCTTGACAGGGGATACGAACACCGGGGAGCTGTTTTTT.

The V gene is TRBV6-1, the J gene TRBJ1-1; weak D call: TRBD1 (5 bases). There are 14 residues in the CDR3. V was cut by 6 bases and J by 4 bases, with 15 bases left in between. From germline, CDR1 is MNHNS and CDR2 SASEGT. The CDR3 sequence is CASSQTREGTEAFF. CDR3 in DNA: TGTGCCAGCAGCCAAACCAGGGAGGGCACTGAAGCTTTCTTT.

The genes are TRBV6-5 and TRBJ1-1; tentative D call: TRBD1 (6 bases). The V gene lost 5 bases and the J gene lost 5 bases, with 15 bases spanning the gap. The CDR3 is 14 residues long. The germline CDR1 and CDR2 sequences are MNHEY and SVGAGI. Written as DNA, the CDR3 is TGTGCCAGCAGTCCTATGGACAGAACAACTGAAGCTTTCTTT. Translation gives CASSPMDRTTEAFF.

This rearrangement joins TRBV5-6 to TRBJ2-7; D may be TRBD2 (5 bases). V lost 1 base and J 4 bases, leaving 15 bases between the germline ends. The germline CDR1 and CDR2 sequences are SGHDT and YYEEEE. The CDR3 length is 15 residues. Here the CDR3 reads CASSLRGSFVYEQYF. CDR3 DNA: TGTGCCAGCAGCTTGAGAGGGAGTTTCGTATACGAGCAGTACTTC.

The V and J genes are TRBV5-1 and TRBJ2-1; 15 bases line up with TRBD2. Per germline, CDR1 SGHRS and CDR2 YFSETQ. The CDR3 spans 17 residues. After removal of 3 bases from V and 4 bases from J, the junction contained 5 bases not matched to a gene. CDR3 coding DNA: TGCGCCAGCAGCTCCCCCGGGACTAGCGGGGGGTACAATGAGCAGTTCTTC. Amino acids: CASSSPGTSGGYNEQFF.

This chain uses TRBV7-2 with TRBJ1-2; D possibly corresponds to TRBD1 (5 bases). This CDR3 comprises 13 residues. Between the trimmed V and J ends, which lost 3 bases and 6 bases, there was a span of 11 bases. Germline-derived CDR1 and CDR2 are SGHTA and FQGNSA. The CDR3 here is CASSFRQSDGYTF. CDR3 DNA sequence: TGTGCCAGCAGCTTCCGACAGAGCGATGGCTACACCTTC.

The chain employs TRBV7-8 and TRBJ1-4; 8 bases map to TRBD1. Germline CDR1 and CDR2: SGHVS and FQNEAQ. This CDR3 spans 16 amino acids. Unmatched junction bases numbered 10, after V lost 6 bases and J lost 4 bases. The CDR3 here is CASRRNTGGLNEKLFF. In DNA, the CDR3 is TGTGCCAGCAGACGAAATACAGGGGGACTTAATGAAAAACTGTTTTTT.

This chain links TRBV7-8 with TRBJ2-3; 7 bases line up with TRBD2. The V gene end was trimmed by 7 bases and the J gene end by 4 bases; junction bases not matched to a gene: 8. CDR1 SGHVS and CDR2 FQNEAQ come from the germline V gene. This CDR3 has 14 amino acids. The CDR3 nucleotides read TGTGCCAGCACCACCAAAGCGGGGTCAGATACGCAGTATTTT. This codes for CASTTKAGSDTQYF.

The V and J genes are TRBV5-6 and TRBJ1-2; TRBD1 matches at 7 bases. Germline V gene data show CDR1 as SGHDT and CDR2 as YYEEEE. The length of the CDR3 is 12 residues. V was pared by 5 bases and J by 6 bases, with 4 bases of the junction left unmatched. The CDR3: CASRIGQDGYTF. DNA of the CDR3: TGTGCCAGCAGGATCGGACAGGATGGCTACACCTTC.

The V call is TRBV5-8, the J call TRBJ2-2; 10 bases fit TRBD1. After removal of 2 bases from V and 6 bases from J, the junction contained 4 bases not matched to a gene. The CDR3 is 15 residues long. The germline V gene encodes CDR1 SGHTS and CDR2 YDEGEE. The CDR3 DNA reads TGTGCCAGCAGCTTTGGGACAGGGGTAGCCGGGGAGCTGTTTTTT. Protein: CASSFGTGVAGELFF.

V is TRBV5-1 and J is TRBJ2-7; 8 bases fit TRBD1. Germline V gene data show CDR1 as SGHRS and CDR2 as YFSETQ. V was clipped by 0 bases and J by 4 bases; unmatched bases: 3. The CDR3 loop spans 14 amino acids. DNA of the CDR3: TGCGCCAGCAGCTTGGCGCGACAGGGGTACGAGCAGTACTTC. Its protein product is CASSLARQGYEQYF.

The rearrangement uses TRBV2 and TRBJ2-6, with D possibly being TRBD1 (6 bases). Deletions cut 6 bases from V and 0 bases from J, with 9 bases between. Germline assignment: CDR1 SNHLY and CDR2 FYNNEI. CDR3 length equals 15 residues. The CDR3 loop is CASRGARSGANVLTF. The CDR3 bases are TGTGCCAGCAGGGGGGCCCGCTCTGGGGCCAACGTCCTGACTTTC.

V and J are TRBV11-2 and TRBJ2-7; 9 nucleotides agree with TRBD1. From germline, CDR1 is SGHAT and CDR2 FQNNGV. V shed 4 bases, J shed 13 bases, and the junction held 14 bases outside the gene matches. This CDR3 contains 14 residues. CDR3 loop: CASSSQVGGTGLYF. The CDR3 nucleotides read TGTGCCAGCAGCTCCCAAGTGGGGGGGACAGGGCTTTACTTC.